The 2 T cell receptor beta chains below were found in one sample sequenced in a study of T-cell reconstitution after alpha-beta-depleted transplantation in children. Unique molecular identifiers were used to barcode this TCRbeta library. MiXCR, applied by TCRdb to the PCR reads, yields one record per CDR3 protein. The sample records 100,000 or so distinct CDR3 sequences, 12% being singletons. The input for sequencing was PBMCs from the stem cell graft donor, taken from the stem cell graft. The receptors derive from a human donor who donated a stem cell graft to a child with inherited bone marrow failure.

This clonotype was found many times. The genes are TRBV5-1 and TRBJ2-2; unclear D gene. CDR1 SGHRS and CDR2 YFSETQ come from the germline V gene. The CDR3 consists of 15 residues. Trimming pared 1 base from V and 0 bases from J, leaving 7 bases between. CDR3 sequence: CASSLPVANTGELFF. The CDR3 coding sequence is TGCGCCAGCAGCTTGCCAGTCGCGAACACCGGGGAGCTGTTTTTT.

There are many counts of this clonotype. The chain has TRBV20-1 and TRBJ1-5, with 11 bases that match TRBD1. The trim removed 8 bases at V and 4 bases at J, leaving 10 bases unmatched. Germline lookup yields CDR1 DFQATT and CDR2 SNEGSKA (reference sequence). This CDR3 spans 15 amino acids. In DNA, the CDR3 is TGCAGTTCCGCTTCCGGGACAGGGGGGAATCAGCCCCAGCATTTT. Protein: CSSASGTGGNQPQHF.